This T cell receptor (beta chain) came from a study of shared clonotypes between healthy human individuals. Germline V lookup: CDR1 LGHNA, CDR2 YSLEER. The CDR3 spans 19 residues. V gave up 0 bases and J gave up 4 bases, with 19 bases separating them. Deep-level running was used for the assay. Clones were sequenced by immunoSEQ multiplex PCR, and TCRdb holds only the in-frame ones, with some missing. This table has 2 million to 2.5 million clones, approximately 96% appearing once. HIV-negative, healthy adults without recent acute infections or vaccinations were the donors. The authors divided CD4+ cells into CD45RA+ naive and CD45RA-negative memory subsets.

The chain recombines TRBV4-3 with TRBJ1-6, with a possible D match to TRBD1 (6 bases). This sequence originates from a man between 18 and 35 years old in good health. The material sequenced was naive CD4+ T cells sorted from blood. The subset is: CD45RA+ positively selected. The CDR3 is CASSQDLVGGASYNSPLHF. For the CDR3, the DNA is TGCGCCAGCAGCCAAGATCTCGTGGGGGGCGCATCATATAATTCACCCCTCCACTTT.